Listed below are T cell receptor beta chains from one sample, sequenced in a study of T cell changes during pregnancy in multiple sclerosis. Some clones are missing from TCRdb's copy, which holds only in-frame ones; the method was immunoSEQ multiplex PCR. Of about 67,000 clones listed, roughly 90% are singletons. Material: peripheral blood, obtained in the second trimester of pregnancy. The receptors were gathered from a female donor with multiple sclerosis, enrolled in a pregnancy study. CDR3s include the opening cysteine and the closing phenylalanine or tryptophan.

v_gene: TRBV9; j_gene: TRBJ1-6; CDR3aa: CASSVDSSYNSPLHF
v_gene: TRBV27; j_gene: TRBJ2-1; CDR3aa: CASSSRQGDEQFF
v_gene: TRBV6-1; j_gene: TRBJ1-1; CDR3aa: CASSEISWEGRATEAFF
v_gene: TRBV7-2; j_gene: TRBJ1-1; CDR3aa: CASSPRTGGMSDTEAFF
v_gene: TRBV6-6; j_gene: TRBJ2-5; CDR3aa: CASSAHSSGQETQYF
v_gene: TRBV29-1; j_gene: TRBJ2-7; CDR3aa: CSGQAPGSYEQYF
v_gene: TRBV5-1; j_gene: TRBJ2-4; CDR3aa: CASSSDRGVLAKNIQYF
v_gene: TRBV7-9; j_gene: TRBJ1-5; CDR3aa: CASSLGTGRGSNQPQHF
v_gene: TRBV7-6; j_gene: TRBJ2-2; CDR3aa: CASSPPKTGAGELFF
v_gene: TRBV14; j_gene: TRBJ2-1; CDR3aa: CASSRIRDVGTGSGEQFF
v_gene: TRBV4-2; j_gene: TRBJ1-1; CDR3aa: CASSRQNEAFF
v_gene: TRBV30; j_gene: TRBJ2-3; CDR3aa: CAWSVRLAGGQHTQYF
v_gene: TRBV19; j_gene: TRBJ2-7; CDR3aa: CASSIGTENYEQYF
v_gene: TRBV30; j_gene: TRBJ2-3; CDR3aa: CAWSVHQGMLGRARTDTQYF
v_gene: TRBV7-9; j_gene: TRBJ2-7; CDR3aa: CASSPRADRYEQYF
v_gene: TRBV29-1; j_gene: TRBJ1-4; CDR3aa: CSVARDIGEKLFF
v_gene: TRBV9; j_gene: TRBJ1-1; CDR3aa: CASSVGDGTNTEAFF
v_gene: TRBV19; j_gene: TRBJ1-4; CDR3aa: CASSTTGGYEKLFF
v_gene: TRBV30; j_gene: TRBJ2-5; CDR3aa: CAWSTGAQETQYF
v_gene: TRBV5-1; j_gene: TRBJ2-2; CDR3aa: CASTLLAPGQGSTGELFF
v_gene: TRBV12-5; j_gene: TRBJ1-2; CDR3aa: CASGLVPGAGINYGYTF